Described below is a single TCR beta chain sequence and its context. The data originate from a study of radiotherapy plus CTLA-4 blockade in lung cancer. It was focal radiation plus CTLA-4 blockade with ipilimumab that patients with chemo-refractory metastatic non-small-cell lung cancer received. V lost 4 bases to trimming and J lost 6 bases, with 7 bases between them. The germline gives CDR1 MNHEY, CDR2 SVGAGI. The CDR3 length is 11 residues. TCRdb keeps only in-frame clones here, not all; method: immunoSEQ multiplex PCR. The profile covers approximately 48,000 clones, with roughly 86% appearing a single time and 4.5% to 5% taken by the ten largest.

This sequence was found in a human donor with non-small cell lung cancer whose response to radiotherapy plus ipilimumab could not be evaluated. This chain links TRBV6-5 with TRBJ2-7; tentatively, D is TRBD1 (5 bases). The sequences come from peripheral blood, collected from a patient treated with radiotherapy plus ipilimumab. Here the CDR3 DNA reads TGTGCCAGCAGTTGGGGCTCCGAGCAGTACTTC. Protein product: CASSWGSEQYF.